The 9 T cell receptor beta chains reported below all come from one sample, sequenced in a study of PD-1 blockade in classical Hodgkin lymphoma (dated by TCRdb to the early 2020s). The library was made by the immunoSEQ multiplex PCR assay. TCRdb re-hosts the immuneACCESS table, in-frame sequences only. Its copies lack some clones; in the studies checked, an unresolved V gene accounts for under half of them, and the cause for the rest is not known. The sample contains roughly 7,500 clones, roughly 85% of them found a single time. The ten largest clones add up to about 2.5% of the sample. What this sample's time point label stands for: cycle 1 day 1 (C1D1), immediately before nivolumab initiation. Relapse after autologous stem cell transplantation had occurred in all trial patients, and cohorts A, B and C were distinguished by prior brentuximab vedotin exposure. CD4+ T cells were purified from thawed PBMCs by magnetic negative selection with a Miltenyi CD4+ T cell isolation kit.

The source material was CD4+ T cells from blood, sampled at baseline. These receptors were obtained from a human donor with classical Hodgkin lymphoma.

The chain is built from TRBV20-1 and TRBJ1-1, with D unclear. V was pared by 3 bases and J by 5 bases, with 7 bases between. Germline-derived CDR1 and CDR2 are DFQATT and SNEGSKA (reference sequence). There are 11 residues in the CDR3. CDR3 sequence (DNA): TGCAGTGCTAGCCGGGGTACTGAAGCTTTCTTT. It codes for CSASRGTEAFF.

The genes are TRBV27 and TRBJ2-3; weak D call: TRBD2 (5 bases). Germline CDR1 is MNHEY and CDR2 is SMNVEV (reference sequence). Trimming removed 6 bases at V and 6 bases at J, with 10 bases between. The CDR3 extends over 12 amino acids. The CDR3 nucleotides read TGTGCCAGCAGGCTGTCGGGGGATACGCAGTATTTT. Translation: CASRLSGDTQYF.

The rearrangement uses TRBV12-5 and TRBJ2-1; 16 bases match TRBD2. The CDR3 covers 18 residues. The V gene's germline CDR1 is LGHNT and CDR2 FRNRAP. V shed 5 bases, J shed 7 bases, and the junction held 11 bases outside the gene matches. The DNA of the CDR3 is TGTGCTAGTGGTCCGACGGGACTAGCGGGAGGGCCAGGTAATGAGCAGTTCTTC. This codes for CASGPTGLAGGPGNEQFF.

The DNA of the CDR3 is TGCAGCGCCGACGGGGGGAACACTGAAGCTTTCTTT. Amino acid sequence: CSADGGNTEAFF. The rearrangement links TRBV29-1 to TRBJ1-1; D might be TRBD1 (5 bases). CDR1 and CDR2 (germline): SQVTM, ANQGSEA. The CDR3 extends over 12 amino acids. The V end was cut by 7 bases, the J end by 1 base, with 10 bases between.

The chain has TRBV27 and TRBJ1-2, with 11 bases that match TRBD1. The CDR3 covers 14 residues. The germline V gene has CDR1 MNHEY and CDR2 SMNVEV (reference sequence). After removal of 4 bases from V and 8 bases from J, the junction contained 6 bases not matched to a gene. For the CDR3, the DNA is TGTGCCAGCAGTTCGGCGGACAGGGGGCGCGGCTACACCTTC. Its protein is CASSSADRGRGYTF.

This clone was observed once. The chain has TRBV5-1 and TRBJ1-2, with 9 nucleotides matching TRBD1. V lost 4 bases, J lost 4 bases, and 8 bases stayed unmatched. The CDR3 loop spans 15 amino acids. Germline V gives CDR1 SGHRS, CDR2 YFSETQ. CDR3 nucleotides: TGCGCCAGCAGCCCCACTGACAGGGGGATCTATGGCTACACCTTC. Translated, it gives CASSPTDRGIYGYTF. Full variable domain (rest looked up from reference TRBV5-1 and TRBJ1-2): KAGVTQTPRYLIKTRGQQVTLSCSPISGHRSVSWYQQTPGQGLQFLFEYFSETQRNKGNFPGRFSGRQFSNSRSEMNVSTLELGDSALYLCASSPTDRGIYGYTFGSGTRLTVV.

The rearrangement joins TRBV6-1 to TRBJ2-7; 9 positions match TRBD1. Germline V gene lookup returns CDR1 MNHNS and CDR2 SASEGT. The CDR3 runs 16 residues. J lost 0 bases, V lost 4 bases, and 7 bases had no gene match. The CDR3 DNA reads as TGTGCCAGCAGTGCTCGGACAGGGGTTAGCTCCTACGAGCAGTACTTC. It translates to CASSARTGVSSYEQYF.

J is TRBJ2-5 and V is TRBV18; D possibly corresponds to TRBD1 (6 bases). V lost 3 bases and J lost 4, with 12 bases in between. CDR1 is KGHSH and CDR2 is LQKENI in the germline V gene. CDR3 length: 14 amino acids. Written as DNA, the CDR3 is TGTGCCAGCTCACCCCAACAGGGAACAGAGACCCAGTACTTC. Translation: CASSPQQGTETQYF.

The chain is built from TRBV4-1 and TRBJ2-5, with D perhaps given as TRBD1 or TRBD2 (5 bases each). CDR3 length: 16 residues. The V and J ends lost 3 bases and 3 bases respectively, with 17 bases between them. Germline V gene lookup returns CDR1 MGHRA and CDR2 YSYEKL. The CDR3 loop reads CASSHPARDGEETQYF. The CDR3 nucleotides are TGCGCCAGCAGCCACCCAGCCCGGGACGGGGAAGAGACCCAGTACTTC.